This passage covers 25 T cell receptor beta chains from one sample sequenced in a study of CD8+ T cells in alopecia areata. Treatment indicated: oral pan-JAK inhibitor, 5-10 mg twice daily. As the sequencing template, cDNA was produced by extracting RNA and reverse transcribing it. Repertoires were generated with immunoSEQ multiplex PCR, while TCRdb's copy carries only in-frame clones and drops some. The sample consists of tens of thousands of clones, around 45% of them appearing once. The sequenced sample was CD8+ T cells sorted from blood, obtained at roughly week 36, from a patient treated with tofacitinib. These receptors originate from a human donor with alopecia areata.

The gene calls are TRBV27 and TRBJ2-1; the match to TRBD2 covers 11 bases. The CDR3 length is 15 residues. V shed 7 bases, J shed 3 bases, and the junction held 5 bases outside the gene matches. The germline CDR1 and CDR2 sequences are MNHEY and SMNVEV (reference sequence). The CDR3 here is CASTPGLAVYNEQFF. In DNA, the CDR3 is TGTGCCAGCACCCCGGGACTAGCGGTCTACAATGAGCAGTTCTTC.

This clone has at least ten counts. The chain employs TRBV28 and TRBJ2-7; a possible D gene is TRBD2 (5 bases). The CDR3 loop spans 12 amino acids. Germline V gene lookup returns CDR1 MDHEN and CDR2 SYDVKM. The DNA for the CDR3 is TGTACCACTGGGGAGAACTCCTACGAGCAGTACTTC. It specifies CTTGENSYEQYF.

The J gene is TRBJ1-2, the V gene TRBV27; D is unresolved. V gave up 3 bases and J gave up 4 bases, with 12 bases separating them. This CDR3 is 14 amino acids long. Germline V lookup: CDR1 MNHEY, CDR2 SMNVEV (reference sequence). CDR3 region: CASSFTPGVYGYTF. CDR3 DNA: TGTGCCAGCAGTTTTACCCCCGGAGTCTATGGCTACACCTTC.

This clone was observed a few times. The rearrangement uses TRBV7-9 and TRBJ2-1, with 9 bases lining up with TRBD1. Trimming cost V 5 bases and J 6 bases; bases outside gene matches: 11. The CDR3 is made up of 16 amino acids. The germline gives CDR1 SEHNR, CDR2 FQNEAQ (reference sequence). The CDR3 loop reads CASSNRQGDPRNEQFF. CDR3 in DNA: TGTGCCAGCAGCAACCGACAGGGGGATCCTCGCAATGAGCAGTTCTTC.

The table lists this clone with a count of one. The chain joins TRBV27 to TRBJ2-5, with D perhaps TRBD1 (5 bases). Germline V gene sequence: CDR1 MNHEY, CDR2 SMNVEV (reference sequence). The CDR3 has 15 residues. V was pared by 2 bases and J by 5 bases, with 15 bases between. CDR3 coding DNA: TGTGCCAGCAGTTTAGGCGCAGGGATGTGGGAGACCCAGTACTTC. It translates to CASSLGAGMWETQYF.

This clone turned up a few times. The gene calls are TRBV4-1 and TRBJ2-7, with D hard to call. Trimming removed 1 base from V and 1 base from J, with 8 bases in between. The germline V gene has CDR1 MGHRA and CDR2 YSYEKL. The CDR3 length is 14 residues. The CDR3 loop reads CASSQVGVSYEQYF. The DNA of the CDR3 is TGCGCCAGCAGCCAAGTTGGGGTTTCCTACGAGCAGTACTTC.

J is TRBJ2-5 and V is TRBV9; the D gene is possibly TRBD1 (5 bases). The CDR3 covers 15 residues. Looked up from germline, CDR1 is SGDLS and CDR2 is YYNGEE. V was shortened by 1 base and J by 7 bases, with 17 bases between the two germline ends. CDR3 sequence (DNA): TGTGCCAGCAGCGTATTTTATCAGGGCTCGGTGACCCAGTACTTC. This translates into CASSVFYQGSVTQYF.

This clone has more than one count but fewer than ten. J is TRBJ2-2 and V is TRBV30; no clear D gene. The CDR3 sequence is 12 residues long. V shed 5 bases and J shed 2 bases, with 6 bases lying between them. Germline assignment: CDR1 GTSNPN and CDR2 SVGIG (reference sequence). The CDR3 DNA sequence: TGTGCCTGGGACGAAAACACCGGGGAGCTGTTTTTT. Amino acid sequence: CAWDENTGELFF.

The chain joins TRBV6-4 to TRBJ1-5; D unresolved. The CDR3 is 15 residues long. The germline V gene encodes CDR1 MRHNA and CDR2 SNTAGT. With 8 bases removed from V and 0 bases from J, the gap between germline ends came to 14 bases. The CDR3 DNA reads as TGTGCCAGCCGGGAGAGGCCGTATAGCAATCAGCCCCAGCATTTT. It yields the protein CASRERPYSNQPQHF.

The CDR3 reads CATSRDGVRPYGYTF. The CDR3, as DNA: TGTGCCACCAGCAGAGATGGGGTCCGACCCTATGGCTACACCTTC. J is TRBJ1-2 and V is TRBV15; D is undetermined. The length of the CDR3 is 15 residues. Germline CDR1 LNHNV, CDR2 YYDKDF (reference sequence). V gave up 0 bases and J gave up 4 bases, with 12 bases separating them.

The CDR3 region has the DNA TGTGCCAGCAGTCTTATAGCGGCTAGCACAGATACGCAGTATTTT. As protein: CASSLIAASTDTQYF. J is TRBJ2-3 and V is TRBV7-2, with a weak D call TRBD2 (6 bases). This CDR3 is built from 15 residues. Trimming stripped 6 bases from V and 0 bases from J, with 13 bases between. From germline, CDR1 is SGHTA and CDR2 FQGNSA. Full variable domain (rest looked up from reference TRBV7-2 and TRBJ2-3): GAGVSQSPSNKVTEKGKDVELRCDPISGHTALYWYRQSLGQGLEFLIYFQGNSAPDKSGLPSDRFSAERTGGSVSTLTIQRTQQEDSAVYLCASSLIAASTDTQYFGPGTRLTVL.

This clone was found a few times. J is TRBJ2-2 and V is TRBV29-1; D unclear. CDR3 size: 13 residues. Germline V lookup: CDR1 SQVTM, CDR2 ANQGSEA. Trimming shortened V by 4 bases and J by 6 bases, and 12 bases separated the two germline ends. CDR3 in amino acids: CSVVGREAGELFF. The CDR3 DNA reads as TGCAGCGTTGTTGGGCGAGAGGCCGGGGAGCTGTTTTTT.

The chain employs TRBV11-2 and TRBJ1-5; D remains ambiguous. V lost 2 bases to trimming and J lost 1 base, with 6 bases between them. CDR3 length equals 14 residues. The germline V gene has CDR1 SGHAT and CDR2 FQNNGV. In nucleotides, the CDR3 is TGTGCCAGCAGCTTAAGCGGAAGCAATCAGCCCCAGCATTTT. Translating it yields CASSLSGSNQPQHF.

The rearrangement links TRBV5-6 to TRBJ2-5; D may be TRBD1 (6 bases). The CDR3 is 15 residues long. Trimming removed 1 base from V and 0 bases from J, with 10 bases in between. Germline-derived CDR1 and CDR2 are SGHDT and YYEEEE. DNA for the CDR3: TGTGCCAGCAGCTTGCAGGGGTCCTACCAAGAGACCCAGTACTTC. It codes for CASSLQGSYQETQYF. The full variable domain, completed using reference TRBV5-6 and TRBJ2-5, is DAGVTQSPTHLIKTRGQQVTLRCSPKSGHDTVSWYQQALGQGPQFIFQYYEEEERQRGNFPDRFSGHQFPNYSSELNVNALLLGDSALYLCASSLQGSYQETQYFGPGTRLLVL.

V and J are TRBV9 and TRBJ1-2; possible D gene TRBD1, 5 bases. CDR1 is SGDLS, CDR2 YYNGEE, per germline. This CDR3 is 15 amino acids long. V was pared by 3 bases and J by 6 bases, with 18 bases between. The CDR3 loop is CASSDVGQGKDGYTF. DNA for the CDR3: TGTGCCAGCAGCGACGTCGGGCAGGGCAAGGATGGCTACACCTTC.

J is TRBJ2-7 and V is TRBV29-1; 7 nucleotides line up with TRBD1. The length of the CDR3 is 12 residues. Germline CDR1 reads SQVTM; CDR2 reads ANQGSEA. V shed 7 bases, J shed 2 bases, and the junction held 5 bases outside the gene matches. CDR3 loop: CSARDSPYEQYF. As DNA, the CDR3 is TGCAGCGCGAGGGACAGTCCCTACGAGCAGTACTTC.

The rearrangement links TRBV29-1 to TRBJ2-1; D could derive from TRBD1 or TRBD2 (5 bases each). Trimming pared 3 bases from V and 6 bases from J, leaving 9 bases between. The CDR3 loop spans 12 amino acids. In germline, CDR1 is SQVTM, CDR2 ANQGSEA. CDR3 sequence: CSVEGGGNEQFF. As DNA, the CDR3 is TGCAGCGTTGAGGGTGGGGGCAATGAGCAGTTCTTC.

The V gene is TRBV7-9, the J gene TRBJ2-7; maybe TRBD1 (7 bases). The CDR3 is 12 residues long. Germline V gene sequence: CDR1 SEHNR, CDR2 FQNEAQ (reference sequence). Trimming stripped 5 bases from V and 6 bases from J, with 11 bases between. The CDR3 DNA follows: TGTGCCAGCAGCGCGCAGGGGGGCGAGCAGTACTTC. Its protein product is CASSAQGGEQYF.

In its sample, this clone was seen a few times. The rearrangement joins TRBV29-1 to TRBJ2-1; tentative D call: TRBD2 (5 bases). Germline V gene data show CDR1 as SQVTM and CDR2 as ANQGSEA. Trimming removed 1 base at V and 9 bases at J, with 16 bases between. The CDR3 totals 14 residues. The CDR3: CSVEVRGPRVEQFF. In nucleotides, the CDR3 is TGCAGCGTTGAAGTCCGCGGGCCTCGGGTTGAGCAGTTCTTC.

The V and J genes are TRBV28 and TRBJ1-5, with D perhaps TRBD1 (6 bases). Germline CDR1 and CDR2: MDHEN and SYDVKM. CDR3 length: 14 amino acids. Trimming stripped 5 bases from V and 4 bases from J, with 12 bases between. This chain's CDR3 is CASSLIRGNQPQHF. For the CDR3, the DNA is TGTGCCAGCAGTCTGATCAGGGGTAATCAGCCCCAGCATTTT.

The chain links TRBV7-2 to TRBJ1-5; TRBD1 might be the D (6 bases). Trimming took 5 bases from V and 4 from J, leaving 15 bases between them. The CDR3 has 15 residues. Germline V gene lookup returns CDR1 SGHTA and CDR2 FQGNSA. This chain's CDR3 is CASSLGWGPNQPQHF. CDR3 DNA sequence: TGTGCCAGCAGCCTCGGGTGGGGGCCGAATCAGCCCCAGCATTTT.

This clone was picked up a small number of times. The J gene is TRBJ2-7, the V gene TRBV15, with 9 bases lining up with TRBD2. This CDR3 spans 14 amino acids. Germline CDR1 LNHNV, CDR2 YYDKDF (reference sequence). V shed 9 bases and J 5 bases; nucleotides not matched to a gene: 11. In nucleotides, the CDR3 is TGTGCCACAAGACCGGGACTAGCATCCCACGAGCAGTACTTC. Translation: CATRPGLASHEQYF.

The genes are TRBV27 and TRBJ1-5, with D hard to call. The CDR3 consists of 13 residues. V shed 2 bases and J shed 5 bases, with 7 bases lying between them. Germline V lookup: CDR1 MNHEY, CDR2 SMNVEV (reference sequence). The CDR3 spells CASSLGTDQPQHF. For the CDR3, the DNA is TGTGCCAGCAGTTTAGGAACTGATCAGCCCCAGCATTTT.

The chain carries TRBV4-1 and TRBJ2-1; 12 nucleotides line up with TRBD2. V gave up 4 bases and J gave up 2 bases; unmatched junction bases: 6. The CDR3 has 17 amino acids. CDR1 is MGHRA, CDR2 YSYEKL, per germline. The CDR3 here is CASSLGLAGSTYNEQFF. In nucleotides, the CDR3 is TGCGCCAGCAGCCTTGGACTAGCGGGGAGTACCTACAATGAGCAGTTCTTC.

Turning to this clone: Distinct nucleotide sequences in the sample also encode this CDR3. V gene TRBV4-1 combines with J gene TRBJ2-7; 9 nucleotides line up with TRBD1. The CDR3 runs 13 residues. With V trimmed by 4 bases and J by 3 bases, 1 base remained unmatched. Per the germline V gene, CDR1 is MGHRA and CDR2 is YSYEKL. The CDR3 is CASSPDRGYEQYF. DNA for the CDR3: TGCGCCAGCAGCCCGGACAGGGGCTACGAGCAGTACTTC.